The 17 T cell receptor beta chains given below trace back to one sample, sequenced in a study of beta chain bispecific antibodies for T cell cancers. Study-wide results and caveats: The leukemia cells, rather than normal T cells, gave most of the targeted TRBV signal.

TCRdb independently ran MiXCR on the 5' RACE reads; one entry per CDR3 protein. The sample contains about 9,600 distinct CDR3 sequences, 2% to 2.5% of which appear only once. T cells were expanded from blood mononuclear cells for 3 to 4 days with anti-CD3 OKT3 or CD3/CD28 beads. Their cognate antigens are unknown. The source material was T cells from a healthy donor cultured with Jurkat leukemia cells, sampled from a culture containing an anti-CD19 bispecific antibody. The receptors shown here come from a human donor in good health. Some clones in this sample may be carry-over from other donors' samples.

This clonotype was seen at least ten times. The gene calls are TRBV4-1 and TRBJ2-3, with D possibly matching TRBD1 (5 bases). The CDR3 runs to 16 residues. Germline CDR1 MGHRA, CDR2 YSYEKL. Trimming took 0 bases from V and 0 from J, leaving 10 bases between them. The DNA for the CDR3 is TGCGCCAGCAGCCAAGATCCAGGGTCTAGCACAGATACGCAGTATTTT. This translates into CASSQDPGSSTDTQYF.

This clonotype was counted ten times or more. V gene TRBV5-1 combines with J gene TRBJ2-3; 10 bases agree with TRBD2. This CDR3 is 15 amino acids long. Germline V gene lookup returns CDR1 SGHRS and CDR2 YFSETQ. Trimming took 5 bases from V and 0 from J; bases not matched to a gene: 3. The CDR3 sequence is CASRLTSGSTDTQYF. The CDR3 coding sequence is TGCGCCAGCAGATTGACTAGCGGGAGCACAGATACGCAGTATTTT.

This clonotype was counted ten times or more. This chain uses TRBV7-8 with TRBJ2-3; TRBD2 matches at 11 bases. The V and J ends lost 2 bases and 5 bases, in that order; junction bases with no gene match: 6. The CDR3 consists of 16 residues. From germline, CDR1 is SGHVS and CDR2 FQNEAQ. The chain's CDR3 is CASSLIIAGGQDTQYF. CDR3 DNA sequence: TGTGCCAGCAGCTTAATTATAGCGGGGGGGCAAGATACGCAGTATTTT.

This clonotype was counted at least ten times. The chain combines TRBV27 with TRBJ1-5, with a tentative D call TRBD1 (5 bases). V was shortened by 9 bases and J by 8 bases, with 29 bases between the two germline ends. CDR1 is MNHEY, CDR2 SMNVEV, per germline (reference sequence). This CDR3 is built from 17 residues. The CDR3 spells CASLPSPMAGLGEPQHF. For the CDR3, the DNA is TGTGCCAGTCTCCCAAGCCCGATGGCAGGGCTAGGGGAGCCCCAGCATTTT.

This clonotype was seen many times. The rearrangement links TRBV7-6 to TRBJ2-5; no clear D gene. Per germline, CDR1 SGHVS and CDR2 FNYEAQ. The CDR3 runs to 12 residues. V shed 1 base and J shed 5 bases, with 5 bases lying between them. This CDR3 is CASSLEWETQYF. CDR3 coding DNA: TGTGCCAGCAGCTTAGAGTGGGAGACCCAGTACTTC.

This clonotype was counted ten times or more. This chain joins TRBV20-1 and TRBJ2-7; D tentatively reads TRBD1 or TRBD2 (5 bases each). Trimming stripped 5 bases from V and 5 bases from J, with 19 bases between. The germline V gene encodes CDR1 DFQATT and CDR2 SNEGSKA (reference sequence). The CDR3 totals 14 residues. The CDR3: CSAPGRGQADEQYF. In DNA, the CDR3 is TGCAGTGCTCCTGGGAGAGGACAAGCCGACGAGCAGTACTTC.

This sequence joins TRBV30 and TRBJ2-1, with 9 bases that match TRBD1. Germline CDR1 reads GTSNPN; CDR2 reads SVGIG (reference sequence). The CDR3 is made up of 14 amino acids. V lost 2 bases, J lost 8 bases, and 7 bases stayed unmatched. The CDR3 DNA reads TGTGCCTGGAGTCCATCAACAGGGGGCGATGAGCAGTTCTTC. Translating it yields CAWSPSTGGDEQFF.

This clonotype was observed many times. This chain connects TRBV11-1 to TRBJ1-5; 9 nucleotides agree with TRBD1. Unmatched junction bases numbered 9, after V lost 5 bases and J lost 4 bases. Looked up from germline, CDR1 is SGHAT and CDR2 is FQDESV (reference sequence). The CDR3 is 16 residues long. CDR3 loop: CASSLGTGIGNQPQHF. CDR3 coding DNA: TGTGCCAGCAGCCTCGGGACAGGGATTGGGAATCAGCCCCAGCATTTT. Combining the CDR3 with reference TRBV11-1 and TRBJ1-5 gives the whole variable domain EAEVAQSPRYKITEKSQAVAFWCDPISGHATLYWYRQILGQGPELLVQFQDESVVDDSQLPKDRFSAERLKGVDSTLKIQPAELGDSAMYLCASSLGTGIGNQPQHFGDGTRLSIL.

This clonotype was recorded at least ten times. CDR3 in amino acids: CAITSRGGGTDTQYF. The CDR3 DNA follows: TGTGCCATCACCTCACGTGGCGGGGGCACAGATACGCAGTATTTT. V gene TRBV10-3 combines with J gene TRBJ2-3, with D maybe TRBD2 (6 bases). Germline CDR1 and CDR2: ENHRY and SYGVKD. The CDR3 runs to 15 residues. V lost 7 bases to trimming and J lost 1 base, with 15 bases between them.

This clonotype was detected ten times or more. The V gene is TRBV12-3 or TRBV12-4, the J gene TRBJ1-1; weak D call: TRBD1 (5 bases). Trimming shortened V by 2 bases and J by 1 base, and 14 bases separated the two germline ends. The CDR3 totals 16 residues. The CDR3 here is CASSLIWAGKNTEAFF. CDR3 nucleotide sequence: TGTGCCAGCAGTTTAATCTGGGCAGGGAAGAACACTGAAGCTTTCTTT.

Ten or more counts support this clonotype. The junction differs from germline at one of its ends, possibly a read error. The chain has TRBV3-1 and TRBJ2-1, with D possibly being TRBD2 (5 bases). Germline V gene sequence: CDR1 LGHDT, CDR2 YNNKEL (reference sequence). The CDR3 covers 14 residues. The CDR3 reads CASSQGSSYNEQFF. The CDR3 bases are TGTGCCAGCAGTCAAGGGAGCTCCTACAATGAGCAGTTCTTC.

This clonotype was detected ten times or more. The rearrangement joins TRBV20-1 to TRBJ1-4, with a weak D call TRBD1 (6 bases). Between the trimmed V and J ends, which lost 7 bases and 8 bases, there was a span of 20 bases. This CDR3 comprises 14 residues. The germline CDR1 and CDR2 sequences are DFQATT and SNEGSKA (reference sequence). The CDR3 loop reads CSVPGGGQGEKLFF. Written as DNA, the CDR3 is TGCAGTGTTCCGGGGGGGGGGCAAGGAGAAAAACTGTTTTTT.

This clonotype has a count of ten or more. The genes are TRBV10-2 and TRBJ2-1; the match to TRBD2 covers 9 bases. CDR3 length equals 15 residues. The V gene end was trimmed by 7 bases and the J gene end by 6 bases; junction bases not matched to a gene: 10. Germline V gene lookup returns CDR1 WSHSY and CDR2 SAAADI. The CDR3 sequence: CASMTPWRGGNEQFF. Here the CDR3 DNA reads TGCGCCAGCATGACCCCATGGCGGGGGGGCAATGAGCAGTTCTTC.

This clonotype was detected many times. The genes are TRBV7-2 and TRBJ2-1, with TRBD2 as a possible D gene (6 bases). Germline values: CDR1 SGHTA, CDR2 FQGNSA. Between the trimmed V and J ends, which lost 2 bases and 9 bases, there was a span of 11 bases. This CDR3 has 13 amino acids. CDR3 nucleotide sequence: TGTGCCAGCAGCTTAAATTTGGGGGGTGAGCAGTTCTTC. Translation gives CASSLNLGGEQFF.

In its sample, this clonotype was seen many times. This chain connects TRBV20-1 to TRBJ2-1; the D is unclear. V lost 6 bases and J lost 1, with 16 bases in between. Germline V lookup: CDR1 DFQATT, CDR2 SNEGSKA (reference sequence). The CDR3 length is 15 residues. The CDR3 nucleotides read TGCAGTGCCGCGGCCAGGAGCACATCCTACAATGAGCAGTTCTTC. Translated, it gives CSAAARSTSYNEQFF.

This clonotype was seen at least ten times. The chain employs TRBV11-2 and TRBJ1-2; a possible D gene is TRBD1 (5 bases). The germline CDR1 and CDR2 sequences are SGHAT and FQNNGV. The CDR3 loop spans 16 amino acids. Trimming cost V 0 bases and J 8 bases, with 19 bases left between them. In DNA form, the CDR3 reads TGTGCCAGCAGCTTAGAGCTGGGGCCCCTGACGACGGGCTACACCTTC. Its protein is CASSLELGPLTTGYTF.

This clonotype was found many times. In nucleotides, the CDR3 is TGTGCCAGCAGCTCCTTGGACGCTGATGGCACCTTC. Its protein is CASSSLDADGTF. The chain combines TRBV5-6 with TRBJ1-2; D ambiguous. This CDR3 contains 12 residues. CDR1 and CDR2 from the germline V gene are SGHDT and YYEEEE. V gave up 3 bases and J gave up 13 bases, with 16 bases separating them.